The 32 T cell receptor beta chains reported below all come from one sample, sequenced in a study of blood T cell repertoires in COVID-19. This table comes from immunoSEQ multiplex PCR, and its TCRdb copy is limited to in-frame clones, with some not included. The profile shows roughly 380,000 clones, roughly 77% of them singletons. The sequencing sample was made of peripheral blood. All receptors derive from a human donor with acute or convalescent COVID-19. The donor label of this sample is uncertain.

J is TRBJ2-1 and V is TRBV20-1; 8 nucleotides line up with TRBD2. Germline V gene data show CDR1 as DFQATT and CDR2 as SNEGSKA (reference sequence). V lost 3 bases, J lost 4 bases, and 14 bases stayed unmatched. The CDR3 has 17 residues. Here the CDR3 reads CSASVGSGTVGYNEQFF. The CDR3 coding sequence is TGCAGTGCTAGTGTTGGTAGCGGGACCGTGGGGTACAATGAGCAGTTCTTC.

V gene TRBV4-2 combines with J gene TRBJ2-2; D possibly corresponds to TRBD2 (6 bases). V lost 0 bases and J 0 bases, leaving 11 bases between the germline ends. CDR3 length equals 17 residues. CDR1 and CDR2 from the germline V gene are LGHNA and YNFKEQ. DNA of the CDR3: TGTGCCAGCAGCCAAGAAATTGCGGGGACGAACACCGGGGAGCTGTTTTTT. Amino acid sequence: CASSQEIAGTNTGELFF.

V and J are TRBV6-2 or TRBV6-3 and TRBJ2-1; 8 bases fit TRBD2. CDR3 length: 16 residues. Germline V gene data show CDR1 as MNHEY and CDR2 as SVGEGT. With V trimmed by 2 bases and J by 8 bases, 11 bases remained unmatched. The CDR3 DNA sequence: TGTGCCAGCAGTTACGTGGCGGGGGGTACCAGGGATGAGCAGTTCTTC. As protein: CASSYVAGGTRDEQFF.

The V call is TRBV6-5, the J call TRBJ2-4; D uncertain. This CDR3 is built from 15 residues. The germline V gene has CDR1 MNHEY and CDR2 SVGAGI. Trimming removed 9 bases at V and 0 bases at J, with 15 bases between. The CDR3 DNA is TGTGCCAGTAATCCTCTTCAGTTAGCCAAAAACATTCAGTACTTC. Protein sequence: CASNPLQLAKNIQYF.

For the CDR3, the DNA is TGTGCCAGCAGCCCGCCTCGTTCCGGGACAGGGAACTCTGGAAACACCATATATTTT. Translating it yields CASSPPRSGTGNSGNTIYF. This chain links TRBV7-9 with TRBJ1-3; 9 bases agree with TRBD1. The CDR3 extends over 19 amino acids. V gave up 5 bases and J gave up 0 bases; unmatched junction bases: 14. Germline assignment: CDR1 SEHNR and CDR2 FQNEAQ (reference sequence).

J is TRBJ2-2 and V is TRBV13; 8 nucleotides align to TRBD2. V dropped 3 bases and J dropped 0; count of bases not matched to a gene: 6. Per germline, CDR1 PRHDT and CDR2 FYEKMQ (reference sequence). CDR3 length: 17 amino acids. CDR3 in amino acids: CASSLDGGAPNTGELFF. Written as DNA, the CDR3 is TGTGCCAGCAGCTTGGACGGGGGGGCCCCGAACACCGGGGAGCTGTTTTTT.

This clone showed up just once. This chain connects TRBV18 to TRBJ2-7; 9 nucleotides agree with TRBD2. CDR3 length: 16 residues. Germline lookup yields CDR1 KGHSH and CDR2 LQKENI. V lost 3 bases, J lost 6 bases, and 12 bases stayed unmatched. In nucleotides, the CDR3 is TGTGCCAGCTCACCCCCGCAGGGTAGCGGGAGACCCGAGCAGTACTTC. Translating it yields CASSPPQGSGRPEQYF.

The genes are TRBV5-1 and TRBJ2-3; D perhaps matches TRBD2 (6 bases). The CDR3 extends over 16 amino acids. With 1 base removed from V and 0 bases from J, the gap between germline ends came to 12 bases. The germline CDR1 and CDR2 sequences are SGHRS and YFSETQ. The CDR3 region has the DNA TGCGCCAGCAGCTTGCGGGGGAGGACAAGCACAGATACGCAGTATTTT. Residues: CASSLRGRTSTDTQYF.

CDR3 bases: TGTGCCAGCACCCGCACCGGGACAGGGGCTGAAAAACTGTTTTTT. Translation: CASTRTGTGAEKLFF. This chain joins TRBV5-6 and TRBJ1-4, with 10 bases identical to TRBD1. After removal of 6 bases from V and 7 bases from J, the junction contained 9 bases not matched to a gene. The CDR3 is 15 amino acids. In germline, CDR1 is SGHDT, CDR2 YYEEEE. Full variable domain (outside the CDR3, taken from reference TRBV5-6 and TRBJ1-4): DAGVTQSPTHLIKTRGQQVTLRCSPKSGHDTVSWYQQALGQGPQFIFQYYEEEERQRGNFPDRFSGHQFPNYSSELNVNALLLGDSALYLCASTRTGTGAEKLFFGSGTQLSVL.

The sample holds one count of this clone. J is TRBJ1-3 and V is TRBV9; D gene unclear. V was shortened by 0 bases and J by 0 bases, with 4 bases between the two germline ends. The CDR3 covers 14 residues. In germline, CDR1 is SGDLS, CDR2 YYNGEE. The CDR3 DNA is TGTGCCAGCAGCGTAGCTGTCTCTGGAAACACCATATATTTT. Protein product: CASSVAVSGNTIYF. Full variable domain (remainder filled in from reference TRBV9 and TRBJ1-3): DSGVTQTPKHLITATGQRVTLRCSPRSGDLSVYWYQQSLDQGLQFLIQYYNGEERAKGNILERFSAQQFPDLHSELNLSSLELGDSALYFCASSVAVSGNTIYFGEGSWLTVV.

The chain has TRBV2 and TRBJ2-3, with 12 bases lining up with TRBD2. Germline trimming cut 10 bases from V and 4 bases from J; bases unmatched to any gene: 9. The CDR3 spans 15 residues. CDR1 and CDR2 (germline): SNHLY, FYNNEI. CDR3 sequence reads: CATRLAGALSDTQYF. In DNA form, the CDR3 reads TGTGCCACCCGACTAGCGGGGGCCCTATCAGATACGCAGTATTTT.

CDR3: CASGLPGTGTHEQYF. CDR3 DNA: TGTGCTAGTGGTCTCCCCGGGACAGGGACCCACGAGCAGTACTTC. The gene calls are TRBV12-5 and TRBJ2-7; 9 bases line up with TRBD1. J was trimmed by 5 bases and V by 5 bases; bases with no gene match: 10. The CDR3 consists of 15 residues. Germline-derived CDR1 and CDR2 are LGHNT and FRNRAP.

V gene TRBV30 combines with J gene TRBJ2-5, with 8 bases lining up with TRBD1. After removal of 1 base from V and 4 bases from J, the junction contained 5 bases not matched to a gene. Per germline, CDR1 GTSNPN and CDR2 SVGIG (reference sequence). The CDR3 covers 14 residues. CDR3 sequence reads: CAWSADRVGETQYF. CDR3 nucleotides: TGTGCCTGGAGTGCGGACAGGGTGGGAGAGACCCAGTACTTC.

This chain uses TRBV18 with TRBJ2-7, with 10 bases identical to TRBD1. The CDR3 sequence is 13 residues long. The germline gives CDR1 KGHSH, CDR2 LQKENI. J lost 11 bases, V lost 2 bases, and 6 bases had no gene match. In DNA form, the CDR3 reads TGTGCCAGCTCACCAGGACAGGGGGAAATGAAGTACTTC. Its protein is CASSPGQGEMKYF.

The chain joins TRBV7-2 to TRBJ2-3; D is possibly TRBD2 (7 bases). V was cut by 5 bases and J by 1 base, with 16 bases left in between. The CDR3 totals 16 residues. The germline V gene encodes CDR1 SGHTA and CDR2 FQGNSA. The CDR3 protein is CASSPEGGAGTDTQYF. The CDR3 bases are TGTGCCAGCAGCCCCGAAGGGGGGGCAGGCACAGATACGCAGTATTTT.

The rearrangement joins TRBV28 to TRBJ2-1, with a weak D call TRBD1 (5 bases). The ends were cut back, 3 bases at V and 5 bases at J, with 11 bases in the middle. The germline CDR1 and CDR2 sequences are MDHEN and SYDVKM. The CDR3 is 14 amino acids. CDR3 amino acids: CASSLQGRNNEQFF. The CDR3 bases are TGTGCCAGCAGTTTGCAGGGTAGGAACAATGAGCAGTTCTTC.

Note on this clone: Other DNA sequences within the sample encode an identical CDR3. The chain has TRBV19 and TRBJ2-7, with 7 bases lining up with TRBD2. Germline V gives CDR1 LNHDA, CDR2 SQIVND (reference sequence). Losses at the gene ends were 2 bases for V and 0 bases for J; bases not matched to a gene: 1. This CDR3 has 14 residues. Here the CDR3 reads CASSIRGDSYEQYF. DNA of the CDR3: TGTGCCAGTAGTATACGGGGGGACTCCTACGAGCAGTACTTC.

The chain links TRBV13 to TRBJ1-1; D remains unclear. Trimming took 7 bases from V and 0 from J, leaving 15 bases between them. Per germline, CDR1 PRHDT and CDR2 FYEKMQ (reference sequence). There are 15 residues in the CDR3. CDR3 sequence (DNA): TGTGCCAGCATCGTAACGGGTGTCTTGAACACTGAAGCTTTCTTT. Translating it yields CASIVTGVLNTEAFF.

J is TRBJ2-1 and V is TRBV2; possibly TRBD2 for D (6 bases). Germline values: CDR1 SNHLY, CDR2 FYNNEI. V was pared by 4 bases and J by 15 bases, with 13 bases between. This CDR3 comprises 11 residues. The CDR3 DNA reads TGTGCCAGCAGTGTGTCGGGACTCGGGTTCTTC. Amino acids: CASSVSGLGFF.

On this clone: The sample carries other DNA sequences with the same CDR3. The J gene is TRBJ2-5, the V gene TRBV7-9; a possible D gene is TRBD2 (6 bases). The CDR3 has 14 amino acids. The V gene's germline CDR1 is SEHNR and CDR2 FQNEAQ (reference sequence). V was clipped by 0 bases and J by 4 bases, with 9 bases between them. CDR3 bases: TGTGCCAGCAGCTTAGCGGGAGGCAGAGAGACCCAGTACTTC. This gives the protein CASSLAGGRETQYF. Based on the CDR3 plus reference TRBV7-9 and TRBJ2-5, the full variable domain is DTGVSQNPRHKITKRGQNVTFRCDPISEHNRLYWYRQTLGQGPEFLTYFQNEAQLEKSRLLSDRFSAERPKGSFSTLEIQRTEQGDSAMYLCASSLAGGRETQYFGPGTRLLVL.

Ten or more counts support this clone. The J gene is TRBJ2-2, the V gene TRBV14; possibly TRBD2 for D (5 bases). This CDR3 contains 13 residues. Germline-derived CDR1 and CDR2 are SGHDN and FVKESK. The V and J ends lost 6 bases and 1 base respectively, with 6 bases between them. The CDR3 here is CASRRENTGELFF. CDR3 nucleotide sequence: TGTGCCAGCAGGAGGGAGAACACCGGGGAGCTGTTTTTT.

The CDR3 coding sequence is TGTGCCAGCAGCCTCCCTCCGGGACAGGGGATGGCTAATGAAAAACTGTTTTTT. It codes for CASSLPPGQGMANEKLFF. The chain carries TRBV2 and TRBJ1-4, with 10 bases matching TRBD1. V shed 6 bases and J 3 bases; nucleotides not matched to a gene: 13. This CDR3 has 18 amino acids. Germline V gene sequence: CDR1 SNHLY, CDR2 FYNNEI.

For the CDR3, the DNA is TGTGCCAGTAGTATAGGTTTGGACAGGGGGCCCGGGGAGCTGTTTTTT. It is translated as CASSIGLDRGPGELFF. The rearrangement links TRBV19 to TRBJ2-2, with 11 bases identical to TRBD1. From germline, CDR1 is LNHDA and CDR2 SQIVND (reference sequence). J gave up 6 bases and V 1 base, and 4 bases lay outside the gene matches. The CDR3 length is 16 residues.

V gene TRBV6-4 combines with J gene TRBJ1-5; possible D gene TRBD1, 5 bases. CDR3 size: 14 residues. Trimming removed 3 bases from V and 3 bases from J, with 9 bases in between. Germline V gene lookup returns CDR1 MRHNA and CDR2 SNTAGT. The DNA of the CDR3 is TGTGCCAGCAGTGATCGGGGGACCAATCAGCCCCAGCATTTT. Translated, it gives CASSDRGTNQPQHF.

This clone was observed a single time. The chain links TRBV7-9 to TRBJ1-2, with TRBD1 matching 7 bases. The V and J ends lost 5 bases and 4 bases, in that order; junction bases with no gene match: 10. CDR3 size: 15 residues. Germline CDR1 is SEHNR and CDR2 is FQNEAQ (reference sequence). Written as DNA, the CDR3 is TGTGCCAGCAGCATCCGACAGGGAGGTGGCTATGGCTACACCTTC. This gives the protein CASSIRQGGGYGYTF.

The chain links TRBV5-1 to TRBJ1-6; TRBD1 might be the D (6 bases). The CDR3 extends over 13 amino acids. The V gene lost 4 bases and the J gene lost 5 bases, with 7 bases spanning the gap. The germline V gene encodes CDR1 SGHRS and CDR2 YFSETQ. The CDR3 loop reads CASSGQNNSPLHF. CDR3 nucleotide sequence: TGCGCCAGCAGCGGACAGAATAATTCACCCCTCCACTTT.

This chain links TRBV5-1 with TRBJ1-6; 11 nucleotides line up with TRBD1. Unmatched junction bases numbered 7, after V lost 1 base and J lost 10 bases. CDR3 length: 16 amino acids. In germline, CDR1 is SGHRS, CDR2 YFSETQ. The CDR3 spells CASSLSLDRGRSPLHF. CDR3 DNA sequence: TGCGCCAGCAGCTTGAGTCTGGACAGGGGGCGATCACCCCTCCACTTT.

This clone was detected once. Distinct nucleotide sequences in the sample also encode this CDR3. The V and J genes are TRBV11-2 and TRBJ2-5, with TRBD1 matching 8 bases. This CDR3 spans 14 amino acids. Germline V CDR1 and CDR2: SGHAT, FQNNGV. With V trimmed by 5 bases and J by 2 bases, 4 bases remained unmatched. The chain's CDR3 is CASSPGTGQETQYF. CDR3 nucleotides: TGTGCCAGCAGCCCCGGGACAGGTCAAGAGACCCAGTACTTC.

This chain links TRBV29-1 with TRBJ1-1; 7 positions match TRBD1. Germline values: CDR1 SQVTM, CDR2 ANQGSEA. Unmatched junction bases numbered 2, after V lost 3 bases and J lost 1 base. This CDR3 region has 13 residues. In nucleotides, the CDR3 is TGCAGCGTTGACTGGACAGGGAACACTGAAGCTTTCTTT. Protein: CSVDWTGNTEAFF.

This chain connects TRBV6-5 to TRBJ2-3; 7 nucleotides line up with TRBD1. CDR3 length: 15 residues. Germline V lookup: CDR1 MNHEY, CDR2 SVGAGI. V dropped 3 bases and J dropped 0; count of bases not matched to a gene: 3. CDR3: CASSYLGQSTDTQYF. The DNA for the CDR3 is TGTGCCAGCAGTTATCTGGGACAGAGCACAGATACGCAGTATTTT.

This clone was recorded only once. The V gene is TRBV11-3, the J gene TRBJ2-7; perhaps TRBD2 as D (5 bases). Germline V gene sequence: CDR1 SGHNT, CDR2 YENEEA. V lost 3 bases, J lost 0 bases, and 12 bases lay in between. The CDR3 is 15 amino acids. The DNA of the CDR3 is TGTGCCAGCAGCTTGGGGAGAGGACCCTCCTACGAGCAGTACTTC. It codes for CASSLGRGPSYEQYF.

J is TRBJ1-6 and V is TRBV30, with a tentative D call TRBD1 (6 bases). CDR3 length equals 14 residues. V shed 5 bases and J shed 7 bases, with 15 bases lying between them. The germline CDR1 and CDR2 sequences are GTSNPN and SVGIG (reference sequence). The CDR3 nucleotides are TGTGCCTGGTCGAAGACAGGTGAAAATTCACCCCTCCACTTT. Its translation is CAWSKTGENSPLHF.